One TCR beta chain is described in this entry. The target of this receptor is not known. This entry comes from a study of CXCR3-negative and CXCR3-positive naive CD8 T cells (dated by TCRdb to about 2019). Concerning the study at large: In total, around 140 million TRB reads were obtained, corresponding to roughly 1.5 +/- 0.3 million reads per library. Diversity and physicochemical repertoire analyses covered about a dozen donors pooled from two independent experiments. TRBV-TRBJ cluster analysis included naive subsets from a handful of donors and memory cells from 3 donors.

TCRdb shows the sequencer as NextSeq 550. The Human TCR Profiling Kit (MiLaboratory) was used to make UMI-labeled 5' RACE TRB cDNA libraries. cDNA synthesis used the entire amount of extracted RNA, and PCR amplification then used the entire amount of cDNA produced. The libraries were made side by side, with each library going through the same number of PCR cycles. Turning to the authors' computational methods: With a minimum of two reads required per UMI, MIGEC and MiXCR pulled out about 50,000 +/- 9,200 unique UMI-labeled TRB cDNA molecules from each library. An average of approximately 40,000 +/- 10,000 functional in-frame TRB CDR3 nucleotide clonotypes without stop codons was found per library. After downsampling to 5000 UMI-labeled TRB molecules per sample, diversity metrics such as normalized Shannon-Wiener and Chao1 were calculated in VDJtools. VDJtools computed clonotype-size-weighted physicochemical properties of the central five CDR3 residues: interaction energy, strength, volume and Kidera factor 4. TCRdb reprocessed the reads, and each CDR3 protein sequence is entered once, without DNA. These V and J calls originate from TCRdb's pipeline instead of the authors' own analysis. The sample table gives 100,000 or so distinct CDR3 sequences. The ten largest clones take up about 0.34% of the sample.

The germline V gene (reference sequence) provides CDR1 MNHEY and CDR2 SMNVEV. The cysteine opens and the phenylalanine closes a CDR3 of 16 amino acids. The DNA is not on file. What the authors observed across the whole study: Naive CXCR3-negative and CXCR3-positive cells from the same donor showed similar TRBV-TRBJ usage, whereas memory cells showed distinct patterns. Freshly isolated PBMCs were used for most assays because CXCR3 expression went down partially after cryopreservation. Surface CD5, linked to self-reactivity in mice, was comparable between naive subsets; TCR interaction strength was therefore also inferred from TRB CDR3 physicochemical properties. Comparably high repertoire diversity was found in both naive subsets, whereas much lower repertoire diversity was found in memory CD8+ T cells. Compared with CXCR3-negative naive cells, CXCR3-positive naive cells had TRB CDR3s with higher hydrophobicity (lower Kidera factor 4), lower energy, and higher strength and volume indices.

For each CD8+ T cell subset, flow sorting was done in triplicate, and 300,000 to 350,000 cells per subset went directly into RLT lysis buffer. To exclude memory contaminants, naive CD8+ T cells were stringently defined as CD45RO-CCR7+CD27+CD95-. Peripheral blood mononuclear cells were isolated from buffy coats using standard density gradient centrifugation. A FACSAria III was used to flow-sort naive CXCR3-negative and CXCR3-positive CD8+ T cells. Total RNA was extracted from sorted cells using an RNeasy Mini Kit. The TCR was taken from a human donor in good health. Some clones in this sample may be carry-over from other donors' samples. This chain is built from TRBV27 and TRBJ2-5; TCRdb gives TRBD1 as the D gene, but with no DNA this cannot be confirmed. The sequencing sample was made of naive CXCR3+ CD8+ T cells from blood. Explained via the paper, the cell subset or site label denotes: CD45RO-CCR7+CD27+CD95- naive CD8+ T cells expressing CXCR3 (TNR3+). The encoded CDR3 is CASSLNQGVVGETQYF.